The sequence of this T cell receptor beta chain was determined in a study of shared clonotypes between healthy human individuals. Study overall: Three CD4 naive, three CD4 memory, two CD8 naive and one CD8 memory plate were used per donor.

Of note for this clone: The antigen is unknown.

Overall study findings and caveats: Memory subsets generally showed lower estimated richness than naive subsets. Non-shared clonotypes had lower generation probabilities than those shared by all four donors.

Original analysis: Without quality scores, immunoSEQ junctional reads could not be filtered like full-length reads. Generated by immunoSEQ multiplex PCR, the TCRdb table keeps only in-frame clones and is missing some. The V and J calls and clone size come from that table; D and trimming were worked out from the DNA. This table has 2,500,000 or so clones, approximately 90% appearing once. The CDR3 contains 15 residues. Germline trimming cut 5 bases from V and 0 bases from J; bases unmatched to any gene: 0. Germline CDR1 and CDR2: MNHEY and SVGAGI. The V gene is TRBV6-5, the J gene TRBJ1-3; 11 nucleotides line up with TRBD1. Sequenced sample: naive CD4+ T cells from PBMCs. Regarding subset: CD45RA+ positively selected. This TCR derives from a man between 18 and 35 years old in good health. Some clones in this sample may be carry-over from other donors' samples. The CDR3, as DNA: TGTGCCAGCAGTGGACAGGGGGCCTCTGGAAACACCATATATTTT. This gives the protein CASSGQGASGNTIYF.